This T cell receptor (beta chain) was sequenced during a study of cytomegalovirus exposure and HLA in healthy donors. About the research overall: Early released data had tens of millions of unique TCRs, all coming from HLA-typed donors.

V lost 1 base to trimming and J lost 5 bases; unmatched junction nucleotides: 3. Germline CDR1 reads MNHEY; CDR2 reads SMNVEV (reference sequence). This CDR3 is 15 amino acids long. Study-level findings and limits: The study put 160 or so TCR beta chains on its list as cytomegalovirus-associated.

With regard to this clone: What it recognizes is unknown.

A multiplex PCR was run with 60 Vbeta primers and 13 Jbeta primers. Profiling relied on immunoSEQ multiplex PCR, and the TCRdb table lists in-frame clones only, not all of them. The sample has fewer than 250,000 clones, around 79% seen once. This clonotype was sampled from a male donor in good health and CMV-seronegative. This chain connects TRBV27 to TRBJ1-1; 11 bases are a match to TRBD1. Sequenced sample: PBMCs. CDR3 sequence (DNA): TGTGCCAGCAGTTTATGGACAGGGGGCAGAACTGAAGCTTTCTTT. Translation gives CASSLWTGGRTEAFF.